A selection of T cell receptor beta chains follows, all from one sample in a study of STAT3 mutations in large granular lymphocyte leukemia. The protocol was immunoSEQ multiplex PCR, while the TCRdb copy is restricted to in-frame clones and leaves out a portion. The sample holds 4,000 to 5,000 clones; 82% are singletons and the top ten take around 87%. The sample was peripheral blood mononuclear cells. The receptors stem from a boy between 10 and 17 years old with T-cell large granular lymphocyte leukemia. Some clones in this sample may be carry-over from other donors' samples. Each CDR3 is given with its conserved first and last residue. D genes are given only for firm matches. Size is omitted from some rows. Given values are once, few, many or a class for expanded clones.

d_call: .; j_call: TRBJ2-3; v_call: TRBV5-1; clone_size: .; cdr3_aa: CASSFPASSTDTQYF; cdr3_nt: TGCGCCAGCAGCTTCCCCGCATCTAGCACAGATACGCAGTATTTT
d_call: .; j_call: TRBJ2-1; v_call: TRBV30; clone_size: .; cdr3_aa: CACPQGGGDEQFF; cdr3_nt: TGTGCCTGCCCCCAGGGGGGCGGTGATGAGCAGTTCTTC
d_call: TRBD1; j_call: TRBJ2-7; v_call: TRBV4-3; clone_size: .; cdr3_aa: CASSQDTTGEDEQYF; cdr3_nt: TGCGCCAGCAGCCAAGATACAACAGGGGAAGACGAGCAGTACTTC
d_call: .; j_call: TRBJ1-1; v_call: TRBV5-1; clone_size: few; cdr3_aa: CASSLLSGTGHMNTEAFF; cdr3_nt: TGCGCCAGCAGCTTACTCTCCGGGACCGGCCACATGAACACTGAAGCTTTCTTT
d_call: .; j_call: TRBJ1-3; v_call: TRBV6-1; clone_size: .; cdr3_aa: CASSDHLTSNTIYF; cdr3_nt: TGTGCCAGCAGTGATCACCTGACTAGTAACACCATATATTTT
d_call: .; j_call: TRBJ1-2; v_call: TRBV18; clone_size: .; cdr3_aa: CASSPSSPWWGYTF; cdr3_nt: TGTGCCAGCTCACCGTCATCTCCGTGGTGGGGCTACACCTTC
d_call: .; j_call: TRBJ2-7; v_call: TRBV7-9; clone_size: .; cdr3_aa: CASSPSYEQYF; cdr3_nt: TGTGCCAGCAGCCCCTCCTACGAGCAGTACTTC
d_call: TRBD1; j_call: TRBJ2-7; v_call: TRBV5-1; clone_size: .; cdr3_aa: CASSTDSGTGSSYEQYF; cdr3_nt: TGCGCCAGCAGCACCGATTCCGGGACAGGGAGCTCCTACGAGCAGTACTTC
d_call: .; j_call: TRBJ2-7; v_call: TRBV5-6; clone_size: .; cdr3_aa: CASSLDTGTGEQYF; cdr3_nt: TGTGCCAGCAGCTTGGATACAGGTACAGGCGAGCAGTACTTC
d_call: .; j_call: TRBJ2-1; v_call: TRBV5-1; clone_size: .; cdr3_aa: CASSPYYYNEQFF; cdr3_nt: TGCGCCAGCAGCCCCTACTACTACAATGAGCAGTTCTTC
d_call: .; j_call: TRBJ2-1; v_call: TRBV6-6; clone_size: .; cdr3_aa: CASSPSDYNEQFF; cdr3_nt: TGTGCCAGCAGTCCCTCGGACTACAATGAGCAGTTCTTC
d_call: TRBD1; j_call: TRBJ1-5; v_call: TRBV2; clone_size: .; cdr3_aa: CASTSSDRVDQPQHF; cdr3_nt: TGTGCCAGCACTTCATCTGACAGGGTGGATCAGCCCCAGCATTTT
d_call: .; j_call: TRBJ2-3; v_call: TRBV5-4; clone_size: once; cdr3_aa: CATGLYRFGTDTQYF; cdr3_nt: TGTGCCACGGGTCTATATAGGTTTGGCACAGATACGCAGTATTTT
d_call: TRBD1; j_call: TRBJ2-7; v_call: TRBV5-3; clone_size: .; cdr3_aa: CARSLSAPGQGSHEQYF; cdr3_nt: TGTGCCAGAAGCCTTTCGGCCCCGGGACAGGGTTCCCACGAGCAGTACTTC
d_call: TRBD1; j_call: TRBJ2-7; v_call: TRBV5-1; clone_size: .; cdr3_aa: CASSWTGYPHEQYF; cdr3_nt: TGCGCCAGCAGCTGGACAGGGTATCCCCACGAGCAGTACTTC
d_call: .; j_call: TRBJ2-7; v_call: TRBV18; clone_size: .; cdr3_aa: CASSPGPYTYEQYF; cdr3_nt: TGTGCCAGCTCACCCGGACCCTACACCTACGAGCAGTACTTC
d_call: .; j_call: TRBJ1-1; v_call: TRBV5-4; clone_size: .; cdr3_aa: CASSLTQGWDTEAFF; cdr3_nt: TGTGCCAGCAGCTTGACCCAGGGCTGGGACACTGAAGCTTTCTTT
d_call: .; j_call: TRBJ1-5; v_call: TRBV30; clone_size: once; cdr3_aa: CAYQRARDQPQHF; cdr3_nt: TGTGCCTACCAAAGGGCCAGGGATCAGCCCCAGCATTTT
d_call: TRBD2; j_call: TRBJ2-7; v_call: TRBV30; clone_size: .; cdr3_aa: CAWSVGGFAYEQYF; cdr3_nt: TGTGCCTGGAGTGTCGGGGGGTTCGCCTACGAGCAGTACTTC
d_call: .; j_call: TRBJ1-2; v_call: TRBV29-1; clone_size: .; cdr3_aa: CSVSGTSTNYGYTF; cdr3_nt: TGCAGCGTTTCCGGGACGTCGACTAACTATGGCTACACCTTC
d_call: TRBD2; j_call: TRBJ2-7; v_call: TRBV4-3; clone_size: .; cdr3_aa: CASSRGTSGSYEQYF; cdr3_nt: TGCGCCAGCAGCCGCGGGACTAGCGGGTCCTACGAGCAGTACTTC
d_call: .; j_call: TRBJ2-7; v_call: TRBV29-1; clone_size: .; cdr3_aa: CSVGMVRGYEQYF; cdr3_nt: TGCAGCGTTGGGATGGTTAGGGGCTACGAGCAGTACTTC
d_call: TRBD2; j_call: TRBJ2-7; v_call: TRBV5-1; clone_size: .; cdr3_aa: CASSLAGTSGYEQYF; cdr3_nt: TGCGCCAGCAGCTTGGCCGGGACTAGCGGATACGAGCAGTACTTC
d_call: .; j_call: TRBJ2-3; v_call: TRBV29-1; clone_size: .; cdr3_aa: CSVSGTELTDTQYF; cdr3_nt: TGCAGCGTGTCCGGGACCGAGCTTACAGATACGCAGTATTTT
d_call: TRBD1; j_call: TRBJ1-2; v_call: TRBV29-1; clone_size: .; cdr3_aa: CSVGGQPNYGYTF; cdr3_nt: TGCAGCGTTGGGGGACAGCCAAACTATGGCTACACCTTC
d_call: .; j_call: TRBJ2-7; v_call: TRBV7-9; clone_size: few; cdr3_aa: CASSSSQGGLSYEQYF; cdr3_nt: TGTGCCAGCAGCTCATCACAGGGGGGGCTATCCTACGAGCAGTACTTC
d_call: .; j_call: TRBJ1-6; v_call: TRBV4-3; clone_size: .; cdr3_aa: CASSQEGQRAPLHF; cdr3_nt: TGCGCCAGCAGCCAAGAAGGACAGCGGGCACCCCTCCACTTT
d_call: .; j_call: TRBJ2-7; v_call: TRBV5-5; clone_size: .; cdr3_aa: CASSLGGYEQYF; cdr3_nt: TGTGCCAGCAGCTTGGGGGGATACGAGCAGTACTTC
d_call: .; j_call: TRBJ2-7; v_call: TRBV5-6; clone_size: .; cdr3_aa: CASSLGHRGDEQYF; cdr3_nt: TGTGCCAGCAGCTTGGGGCACCGGGGAGACGAGCAGTACTTC
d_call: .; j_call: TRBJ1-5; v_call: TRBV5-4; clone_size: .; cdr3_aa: CASSQDGQMGNQPQHF; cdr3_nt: TGTGCCAGCAGCCAAGACGGACAGATGGGCAATCAGCCCCAGCATTTT
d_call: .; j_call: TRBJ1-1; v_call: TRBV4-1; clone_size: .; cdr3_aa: CASSQDVITEAFF; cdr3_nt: TGCGCCAGCAGCCAAGATGTAATAACTGAAGCTTTCTTT